The 19 T cell receptor beta chains presented below share a single source sample, sequenced in a study of T-cell reconstitution after alpha-beta-depleted transplantation in children. During its preparation, the TCRbeta library received unique molecular identifiers. One entry per CDR3 protein results from TCRdb running MiXCR on the PCR reads. The repertoire has over 550,000 distinct CDR3 sequences, about 10% of them found once; the top ten carry less than 4.5%. The specimen comprised PBMCs from the stem cell graft donor, sampled from the stem cell graft. These receptors were collected from a human donor who donated a stem cell graft to a child with acute myeloid leukemia.

This clonotype showed up just a few times. This chain links TRBV5-1 with TRBJ2-5; tentatively, D is TRBD2 (5 bases). This CDR3 is built from 15 residues. In germline, CDR1 is SGHRS, CDR2 YFSETQ. The V end lost 4 bases, the J end lost 1 base, and 14 bases lay between the germline ends. This chain's CDR3 is CASSPQSSGQETQYF. For the CDR3, the DNA is TGCGCCAGCAGCCCCCAGTCGAGCGGCCAAGAGACCCAGTACTTC.

This clonotype was counted a few times. The chain has TRBV20-1 and TRBJ1-4; D is undetermined. V was pared by 6 bases and J by 9 bases, with 20 bases between. The CDR3 sequence is 14 residues long. Looked up from germline, CDR1 is DFQATT and CDR2 is SNEGSKA (reference sequence). The CDR3 is CSADGILEGQKLFF. The CDR3 DNA reads as TGCAGTGCGGACGGGATTCTCGAGGGCCAAAAACTGTTTTTT.

In this sample, this clonotype turned up a few times. The genes are TRBV7-9 and TRBJ1-2, with D possibly TRBD1 on 5 matching bases. Germline V lookup: CDR1 SEHNR, CDR2 FQNEAQ (reference sequence). V was pared by 4 bases and J by 10 bases, with 19 bases between. The CDR3 is 14 amino acids. The chain's CDR3 is CASSSGTDARDYTF. CDR3 sequence (DNA): TGTGCCAGCAGCTCTGGGACGGATGCTCGGGACTACACCTTC.

This chain's CDR3 is CASSLTGGMSGELFF. The CDR3 DNA reads as TGTGCCAGCAGTTTAACAGGGGGCATGAGCGGGGAGCTGTTTTTT. The genes are TRBV12-3 or TRBV12-4 and TRBJ2-2, with 9 bases fitting TRBD1. This CDR3 comprises 15 residues. V was clipped by 2 bases and J by 7 bases; unmatched bases: 5.

The chain recombines TRBV15 with TRBJ1-2, with 11 bases matching TRBD1. Per germline, CDR1 LNHNV and CDR2 YYDKDF (reference sequence). V lost 3 bases and J lost 5; bases outside the gene matches: 8. The CDR3 totals 16 residues. CDR3 region: CATSRSRDRGNYGYTF. For the CDR3, the DNA is TGTGCCACCAGCAGGTCCCGGGACAGGGGGAATTATGGCTACACCTTC. Drawing the rest from reference TRBV15 and TRBJ1-2, the complete variable domain is DAMVIQNPRYQVTQFGKPVTLSCSQTLNHNVMYWYQQKSSQAPKLLFHYYDKDFNNEADTPDNFQSRRPNTSFCFLDIRSPGLGDTAMYLCATSRSRDRGNYGYTFGSGTRLTVV.

This clonotype was seen ten or more times. The chain has TRBV7-8 and TRBJ2-7; D gene ambiguous. Trimming stripped 5 bases from V and 2 bases from J, with 10 bases between. From germline, CDR1 is SGHVS and CDR2 FQNEAQ. The CDR3 runs to 13 residues. For the CDR3, the DNA is TGTGCCAGCAGCCGTACTGGGACCTACGAGCAGTACTTC. As protein: CASSRTGTYEQYF.

This clonotype occurred many times. The chain is built from TRBV27 and TRBJ1-1; 7 positions agree with TRBD1. The trim removed 2 bases at V and 0 bases at J, leaving 15 bases unmatched. Germline CDR1 and CDR2: MNHEY and SMNVEV (reference sequence). The CDR3 is 19 amino acids. CDR3 coding DNA: TGTGCCAGCAGTTTAAACTCGCCGGGACAGTGGGGCCTGAACACTGAAGCTTTCTTT. Protein product: CASSLNSPGQWGLNTEAFF.

This clonotype was found many times. The DNA of the CDR3 is TGTGCCACCAGCCCCGCGAAGGGCAGGGTTGATGAAAAACTGTTTTTT. Translation: CATSPAKGRVDEKLFF. This chain links TRBV15 with TRBJ1-4; maybe TRBD1 (5 bases). Germline assignment: CDR1 LNHNV and CDR2 YYDKDF (reference sequence). This CDR3 region has 16 residues. V was clipped by 5 bases and J by 6 bases, with 19 bases between them.

J is TRBJ1-3 and V is TRBV6-1; D gene unclear. This CDR3 has 14 residues. CDR1 and CDR2 from the germline V gene are MNHNS and SASEGT. V dropped 6 bases and J dropped 2 bases, with 11 bases sitting between them. CDR3 amino acids: CASSPSLTGNTIYF. CDR3 DNA sequence: TGTGCCAGCAGCCCCTCCCTAACTGGAAACACCATATATTTT.

There are a few counts of this clonotype. V is TRBV6-4 and J is TRBJ2-6; D gene uncertain. This CDR3 contains 16 residues. Germline V gene lookup returns CDR1 MRHNA and CDR2 SNTAGT. Trimming cost V 0 bases and J 1 base, with 7 bases left between them. CDR3 sequence: CASSDSSSSGANVLTF. For the CDR3, the DNA is TGTGCCAGCAGTGACTCGAGCAGTTCTGGGGCCAACGTCCTGACTTTC.

This clonotype was seen a handful of times. The rearrangement uses TRBV29-1 and TRBJ2-7; TRBD2 is a possible D gene (6 bases). Trimming left V 4 bases short and J 4 bases short, with 20 bases between. The CDR3 has 15 amino acids. In germline, CDR1 is SQVTM, CDR2 ANQGSEA. CDR3: CSVVDPRRGAYEQYF. Written as DNA, the CDR3 is TGCAGCGTTGTAGATCCCAGGCGGGGAGCTTACGAGCAGTACTTC.

This clonotype was counted many times. The chain carries TRBV2 and TRBJ2-2; tentatively, D is TRBD1 (6 bases). The V gene lost 5 bases and the J gene lost 7 bases, with 11 bases spanning the gap. The germline V gene has CDR1 SNHLY and CDR2 FYNNEI. The CDR3 is 13 residues long. As DNA, the CDR3 is TGTGCCAGCAGTCCAACAGGGATCGGGGAGCTGTTTTTT. Its translation: CASSPTGIGELFF.

This clonotype appeared a few times. In DNA, the CDR3 is TGTGCCAGCAGAGGGGATGGTGAGCAGTTCTTC. Amino acid sequence: CASRGDGEQFF. This chain links TRBV7-6 with TRBJ2-1, with a weak D call TRBD1 (5 bases). Trimming took off 6 bases at V and 9 bases at J, with 9 bases between the two ends. Germline assignment: CDR1 SGHVS and CDR2 FNYEAQ. CDR3 length equals 11 residues.

The rearrangement uses TRBV7-9 and TRBJ2-7; 8 nucleotides agree with TRBD2. The CDR3 contains 14 residues. The germline CDR1 and CDR2 sequences are SEHNR and FQNEAQ (reference sequence). V was pared by 1 base and J by 4 bases, with 3 bases of the junction left unmatched. Written as DNA, the CDR3 is TGTGCCAGCAGCTTAGTCGGGGGGGAGTACGAGCAGTACTTC. Its translation is CASSLVGGEYEQYF.

This clonotype was seen a handful of times. The V and J genes are TRBV7-8 and TRBJ2-7; 8 positions agree with TRBD2. Germline V lookup: CDR1 SGHVS, CDR2 FQNEAQ. The CDR3 consists of 15 residues. After removal of 6 bases from V and 4 bases from J, the junction contained 11 bases not matched to a gene. Here the CDR3 DNA reads TGTGCCAGCAGGGGCCGGGGGGGCCGGTCTTACGAGCAGTACTTC. Amino acid sequence: CASRGRGGRSYEQYF.

This clonotype was seen repeatedly, ten times or more. The chain links TRBV12-3 or TRBV12-4 to TRBJ2-1; 10 bases are shared with TRBD2. The CDR3 runs 18 residues. V shed 7 bases, J shed 0 bases, and the junction held 12 bases outside the gene matches. In DNA, the CDR3 is TGTGCCAGCACCCAATCAACTAGCGGGATCCACTCCTACAATGAGCAGTTCTTC. This encodes CASTQSTSGIHSYNEQFF.

This clonotype was detected ten times or more. This chain uses TRBV20-1 with TRBJ2-7, with D possibly being TRBD1 (7 bases). The CDR3 loop spans 14 amino acids. V lost 3 bases and J lost 2, with 14 bases in between. Germline V gene data show CDR1 as DFQATT and CDR2 as SNEGSKA (reference sequence). CDR3 region: CSASSPGGTYEQYF. Here the CDR3 DNA reads TGCAGTGCTAGTTCGCCAGGGGGGACCTACGAGCAGTACTTC.

This clonotype showed up many times. The chain uses TRBV19 and TRBJ1-6; TRBD1 matches 9 bases. The CDR3 loop spans 17 amino acids. Losses at the gene ends were 4 bases for V and 9 bases for J; bases not matched to a gene: 13. The germline CDR1 and CDR2 sequences are LNHDA and SQIVND (reference sequence). This CDR3 reads CASSKPGQGIVGSPLHF. In DNA form, the CDR3 reads TGTGCCAGTAGTAAACCGGGACAGGGAATCGTCGGTTCACCCCTCCACTTT.

The rearrangement joins TRBV30 to TRBJ1-1; tentative D call: TRBD1 (5 bases). V was shortened by 3 bases and J by 6 bases, with 14 bases between the two germline ends. The CDR3 has 13 residues. CDR1 is GTSNPN, CDR2 SVGIG, per germline (reference sequence). Here the CDR3 reads CAWRSIRGAEAFF. CDR3 sequence (DNA): TGTGCCTGGAGGAGCATTAGGGGCGCTGAAGCTTTCTTT.